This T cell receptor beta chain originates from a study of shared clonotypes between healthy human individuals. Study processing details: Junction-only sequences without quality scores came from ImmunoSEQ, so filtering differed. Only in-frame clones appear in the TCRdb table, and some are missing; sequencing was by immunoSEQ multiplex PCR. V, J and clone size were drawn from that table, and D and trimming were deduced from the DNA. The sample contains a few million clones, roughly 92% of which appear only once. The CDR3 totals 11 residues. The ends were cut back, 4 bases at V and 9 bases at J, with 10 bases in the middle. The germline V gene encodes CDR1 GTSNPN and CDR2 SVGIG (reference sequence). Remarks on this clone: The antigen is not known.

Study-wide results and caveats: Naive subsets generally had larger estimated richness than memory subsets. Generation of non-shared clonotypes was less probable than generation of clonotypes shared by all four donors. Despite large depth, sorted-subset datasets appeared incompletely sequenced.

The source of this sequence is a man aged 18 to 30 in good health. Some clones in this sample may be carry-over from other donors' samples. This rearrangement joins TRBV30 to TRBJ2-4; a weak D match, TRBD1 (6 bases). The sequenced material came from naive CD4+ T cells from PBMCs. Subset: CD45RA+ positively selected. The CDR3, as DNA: TGTGCCTGGACCGTAGGGGGCATTCAGTACTTC. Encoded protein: CAWTVGGIQYF.